The entry that follows covers one T cell receptor beta chain sequence. The sample belongs to a study of shared clonotypes between healthy human individuals. Germline lookup yields CDR1 LGHNA and CDR2 YSLEER. Trimming removed 3 bases from V and 4 bases from J; junction bases left unmatched: 8. The CDR3 length is 16 residues. Clones were sequenced by immunoSEQ multiplex PCR, and TCRdb holds only the in-frame ones, with some missing. The sample consists of some 2 million clones, about 95% of them appearing once. CD45RO-negative cells were positively selected for CCR7, leaving out terminally differentiated effector memory CD45RA+ cells.

This chain links TRBV4-3 with TRBJ2-1; 8 nucleotides align to TRBD1. Specimen: naive CD8+ T cells sorted from blood. The sequence was collected from a man aged 18 to 29 in good health. The CDR3 loop is CASSHSQGGPYNEQFF. The CDR3, as DNA: TGCGCCAGCAGCCATTCACAGGGGGGCCCATACAATGAGCAGTTCTTC.